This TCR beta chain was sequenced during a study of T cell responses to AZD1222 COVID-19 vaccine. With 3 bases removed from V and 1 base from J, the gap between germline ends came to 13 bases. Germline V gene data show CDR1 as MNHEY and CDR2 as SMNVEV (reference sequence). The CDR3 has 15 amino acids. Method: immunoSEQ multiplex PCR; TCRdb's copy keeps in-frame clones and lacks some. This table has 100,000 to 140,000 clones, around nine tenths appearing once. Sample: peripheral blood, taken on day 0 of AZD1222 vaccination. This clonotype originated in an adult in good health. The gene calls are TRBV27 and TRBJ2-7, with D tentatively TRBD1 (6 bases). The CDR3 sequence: CASSFSLGASYEQYF. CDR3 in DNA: TGTGCCAGCAGTTTTTCTCTGGGGGCATCCTACGAGCAGTACTTC.